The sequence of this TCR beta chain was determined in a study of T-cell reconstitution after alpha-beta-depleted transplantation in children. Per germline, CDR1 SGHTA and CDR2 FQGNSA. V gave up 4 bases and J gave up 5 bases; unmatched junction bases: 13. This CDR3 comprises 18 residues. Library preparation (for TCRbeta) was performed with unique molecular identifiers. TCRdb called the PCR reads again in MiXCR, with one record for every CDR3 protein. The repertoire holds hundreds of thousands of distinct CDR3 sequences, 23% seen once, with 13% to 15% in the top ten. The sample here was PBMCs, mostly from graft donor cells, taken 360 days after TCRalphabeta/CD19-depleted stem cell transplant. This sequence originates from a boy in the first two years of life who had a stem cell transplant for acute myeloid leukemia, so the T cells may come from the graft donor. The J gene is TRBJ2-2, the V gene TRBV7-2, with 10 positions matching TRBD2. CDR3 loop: CASSSRLAGVTGTGELFF. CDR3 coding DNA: TGTGCCAGCAGCTCTAGGCTAGCGGGAGTCACCGGAACCGGGGAGCTGTTTTTT.